These 25 T cell receptor beta chains came from one sample sequenced in a study of cytomegalovirus exposure and HLA in healthy donors. The PCR contained 60 Vbeta and 13 Jbeta primers. Profiling relied on immunoSEQ multiplex PCR, and the TCRdb table lists in-frame clones only, not all of them. The data contain around 94,000 clones, about three fifths of them singletons. The sample was PBMCs. The receptors here all came from a man aged 30 to 39 in good health and CMV-seronegative.

This clone was counted a few times. The chain recombines TRBV6-6 with TRBJ2-3; a possible D gene is TRBD2 (6 bases). The CDR3 consists of 16 residues. Germline assignment: CDR1 MNHNY and CDR2 SVGAGI (reference sequence). The ends were cut back, 1 base at V and 9 bases at J, with 20 bases in the middle. The CDR3 region has the DNA TGTGCCAGCAGTTACTACCCACGGGGTTCGCGGGGAACGCAGTATTTT. This gives the protein CASSYYPRGSRGTQYF.

V is TRBV19 and J is TRBJ1-2; 7 bases align to TRBD1. CDR1 is LNHDA, CDR2 SQIVND, per germline (reference sequence). This CDR3 is built from 13 residues. Trimming took 5 bases from V and 14 from J; bases not matched to a gene: 14. The CDR3 loop is CASSLGTDRDVTF. The CDR3 region has the DNA TGTGCCAGTAGTCTTGGGACAGACCGGGACGTTACCTTC.

The CDR3 here is CASRGSGRNTGELFF. For the CDR3, the DNA is TGTGCCAGCAGAGGTAGCGGGAGGAACACCGGGGAGCTGTTTTTT. J is TRBJ2-2 and V is TRBV2; 9 nucleotides line up with TRBD2. With 6 bases clipped from V and 1 base from J, the junction kept 3 bases outside the gene matches. This CDR3 has 15 amino acids. Germline V lookup: CDR1 SNHLY, CDR2 FYNNEI.

This chain links TRBV11-2 with TRBJ2-5; 10 nucleotides line up with TRBD1. Per the germline V gene, CDR1 is SGHAT and CDR2 is FQNNGV. The CDR3 loop spans 13 amino acids. J gave up 8 bases and V 4 bases, and 4 bases lay outside the gene matches. The CDR3 DNA reads TGTGCCAGCAGCTCGGACAGGGGGGTTACCCAGTACTTC. Its translation is CASSSDRGVTQYF.

The chain is built from TRBV9 and TRBJ2-7; 9 positions match TRBD1. This CDR3 comprises 17 residues. In germline, CDR1 is SGDLS, CDR2 YYNGEE. Unmatched junction bases numbered 13, after V lost 4 bases and J lost 2 bases. The CDR3 reads CASSPNPRTGGTYEQYF. The CDR3 nucleotides read TGTGCCAGCAGCCCCAATCCAAGAACAGGGGGCACCTACGAGCAGTACTTC.

This clone showed up just a few times. The rearrangement links TRBV29-1 to TRBJ2-7; TRBD1 is a possible D gene (6 bases). The ends were cut back, 3 bases at V and 5 bases at J, with 17 bases in the middle. The CDR3 is 14 amino acids. Looked up from germline, CDR1 is SQVTM and CDR2 is ANQGSEA. The CDR3 nucleotides read TGCAGCGTTGACGCCCGACAGGTCGTCCACGAGCAGTACTTC. It encodes CSVDARQVVHEQYF.

The chain is built from TRBV18 and TRBJ2-2; D may be TRBD2 (7 bases). CDR1 and CDR2 from the germline V gene are KGHSH and LQKENI. Trimming pared 0 bases from V and 4 bases from J, leaving 12 bases between. CDR3 length: 16 amino acids. The CDR3 DNA follows: TGTGCCAGCTCACCACCGTGGGGGGGCCGCACCGGGGAGCTGTTTTTT. Encoded protein: CASSPPWGGRTGELFF.

The J gene is TRBJ1-5, the V gene TRBV19, with 10 bases that match TRBD1. J lost 6 bases, V lost 1 base, and 6 bases had no gene match. This CDR3 comprises 16 residues. Germline V lookup: CDR1 LNHDA, CDR2 SQIVND (reference sequence). DNA for the CDR3: TGTGCCAGTAGTATAGGGAGGGACAGGGGCGGTCAGCCCCAGCATTTT. As protein: CASSIGRDRGGQPQHF.

The chain joins TRBV4-3 to TRBJ2-1; maybe TRBD1 (6 bases). Germline lookup yields CDR1 LGHNA and CDR2 YSLEER. The V end was cut by 0 bases, the J end by 4 bases, with 19 bases between. The CDR3 is made up of 18 amino acids. Here the CDR3 reads CASSQDEKQGLSYNEQFF. CDR3 DNA: TGCGCCAGCAGCCAAGATGAAAAACAGGGATTAAGTTACAATGAGCAGTTCTTC.

The rearrangement joins TRBV2 to TRBJ2-2; D call uncertain. V lost 7 bases and J lost 0, with 12 bases in between. Germline V lookup: CDR1 SNHLY, CDR2 FYNNEI. This CDR3 spans 15 amino acids. The CDR3 reads CASIPSITNTGELFF. CDR3 sequence (DNA): TGTGCCAGCATACCCAGTATTACGAACACCGGGGAGCTGTTTTTT.

The gene calls are TRBV7-9 and TRBJ1-1; maybe TRBD1 (5 bases). CDR1 and CDR2 from the germline V gene are SEHNR and FQNEAQ (reference sequence). Trimming took off 5 bases at V and 8 bases at J, with 15 bases between the two ends. The CDR3 is made up of 13 amino acids. The CDR3 sequence: CASSRSGSPEAFF. CDR3 in DNA: TGTGCCAGCAGCAGATCAGGGTCCCCCGAAGCTTTCTTT. The full variable domain, its missing parts supplied by reference TRBV7-9 and TRBJ1-1, is DTGVSQNPRHKITKRGQNVTFRCDPISEHNRLYWYRQTLGQGPEFLTYFQNEAQLEKSRLLSDRFSAERPKGSFSTLEIQRTEQGDSAMYLCASSRSGSPEAFFGQGTRLTVV.

This chain connects TRBV27 to TRBJ2-5; D is perhaps TRBD2 (6 bases). The CDR3 spans 14 residues. Germline loops: CDR1 MNHEY, CDR2 SMNVEV (reference sequence). V was shortened by 7 bases and J by 5 bases, with 17 bases between the two germline ends. CDR3 sequence: CASKPGRGGETQYF. The CDR3 DNA is TGTGCCAGCAAGCCGGGAAGAGGAGGGGAGACCCAGTACTTC.

The rearrangement links TRBV11-2 to TRBJ1-5, with 7 bases that match TRBD1. The V gene end was trimmed by 2 bases and the J gene end by 4 bases; junction bases not matched to a gene: 5. The CDR3 sequence is 15 residues long. CDR1 SGHAT and CDR2 FQNNGV come from the germline V gene. Here the CDR3 reads CASSLRGGVNQPQHF. The CDR3 DNA is TGTGCCAGCAGCTTACGAGGGGGCGTAAATCAGCCCCAGCATTTT.

The chain couples TRBV5-1 to TRBJ2-1; 10 nucleotides align to TRBD2. V trimming: 0 bases; J trimming: 6 bases; junction bases outside the gene matches: 0. CDR3 length equals 14 residues. Germline V gene data show CDR1 as SGHRS and CDR2 as YFSETQ. CDR3 residues: CASSLVAGGNEQFF. CDR3 coding DNA: TGCGCCAGCAGCTTGGTAGCGGGGGGCAATGAGCAGTTCTTC.

The V call is TRBV7-8, the J call TRBJ2-2; the match to TRBD1 covers 8 bases. This CDR3 is built from 15 residues. The trim removed 4 bases at V and 5 bases at J, leaving 6 bases unmatched. Germline assignment: CDR1 SGHVS and CDR2 FQNEAQ. DNA of the CDR3: TGTGCCAGCAGCTCAGTCCGACAGGGGACCGGGGAGCTGTTTTTT. Its translation is CASSSVRQGTGELFF.

The V call is TRBV9, the J call TRBJ2-2, with 8 bases identical to TRBD2. CDR1 and CDR2 from the germline V gene are SGDLS and YYNGEE. Trimming cost V 6 bases and J 0 bases; bases outside gene matches: 7. This CDR3 is built from 16 residues. CDR3: CASNRAGAANTGELFF. DNA for the CDR3: TGTGCCAGCAACAGAGCGGGGGCCGCGAACACCGGGGAGCTGTTTTTT.

J is TRBJ2-7 and V is TRBV7-6; 9 bases align to TRBD1. CDR1 and CDR2 from the germline V gene are SGHVS and FNYEAQ. J gave up 6 bases and V 1 base, and 4 bases lay outside the gene matches. This CDR3 has 14 amino acids. DNA for the CDR3: TGTGCCAGCAGCTTAGGGGACAGGGTTGGCGAGCAGTACTTC. Its translation is CASSLGDRVGEQYF.

This clone was seen a handful of times. The J gene is TRBJ1-2, the V gene TRBV6-5, with D perhaps TRBD1 (6 bases). The V end lost 7 bases, the J end lost 7 bases, and 16 bases lay between the germline ends. Germline lookup yields CDR1 MNHEY and CDR2 SVGAGI. The CDR3 is made up of 13 amino acids. For the CDR3, the DNA is TGTGCCAGCATTGGGGGCCCAGGGAGTGGCTACACCTTC. This translates into CASIGGPGSGYTF.

This clone was seen more than once but under ten times. The chain has TRBV7-8 and TRBJ1-1; no firm D call. V shed 4 bases and J shed 3 bases, with 18 bases lying between them. Germline V lookup: CDR1 SGHVS, CDR2 FQNEAQ. This CDR3 is 16 amino acids long. In DNA, the CDR3 is TGTGCCAGCAGCTCCTTCAGAGTGGTTGAGGACACTGAAGCTTTCTTT. Its translation: CASSSFRVVEDTEAFF.

Only a few counts were recorded for this clone. In DNA form, the CDR3 reads TGTGCCAGTAGTATCGCTAGCGGGAAATCCTACAATGAGCAGTTCTTC. Translation gives CASSIASGKSYNEQFF. V and J are TRBV19 and TRBJ2-1, with 9 bases fitting TRBD2. This CDR3 contains 16 residues. The ends lost 3 bases at V and 1 base at J; junction bases unmatched: 4. Looked up from germline, CDR1 is LNHDA and CDR2 is SQIVND (reference sequence). Full variable domain (outside the CDR3, taken from reference TRBV19 and TRBJ2-1): DGGITQSPKYLFRKEGQNVTLSCEQNLNHDAMYWYRQDPGQGLRLIYYSQIVNDFQKGDIAEGYSVSREKKESFPLTVTSAQKNPTAFYLCASSIASGKSYNEQFFGPGTRLTVL.

Only a few counts were recorded for this clone. The chain employs TRBV5-1 and TRBJ2-1; D is unclear. Trimming cost V 5 bases and J 3 bases, with 9 bases left between them. CDR3 length: 13 residues. Germline V gene data show CDR1 as SGHRS and CDR2 as YFSETQ. The CDR3 spells CASRRRGYNEQFF. DNA for the CDR3: TGCGCCAGCAGGAGACGCGGCTACAATGAGCAGTTCTTC.

V gene TRBV28 combines with J gene TRBJ1-2; 10 bases map to TRBD1. This CDR3 is built from 14 residues. Germline CDR1 MDHEN, CDR2 SYDVKM. V shed 5 bases and J 8 bases; nucleotides not matched to a gene: 8. The CDR3 bases are TGTGCCAGCAGTCCCGACAGGGGGCAAAGGGGCTACACCTTC. Its protein is CASSPDRGQRGYTF.

V usage is TRBV7-8 and J usage is TRBJ1-2; unclear D gene. The CDR3 spans 12 residues. V was shortened by 5 bases and J by 8 bases, with 12 bases between the two germline ends. The germline V gene has CDR1 SGHVS and CDR2 FQNEAQ. CDR3 nucleotides: TGTGCCAGCAGCCAAATCACACAGGGCTACACCTTC. Its translation: CASSQITQGYTF.

The chain combines TRBV28 with TRBJ1-5; D might be TRBD1 (6 bases). The V gene's germline CDR1 is MDHEN and CDR2 SYDVKM. The CDR3 is made up of 14 amino acids. Between the trimmed V and J ends, which lost 6 bases and 7 bases, there was a span of 16 bases. CDR3 amino acids: CASRLGGGWQPQHF. As DNA, the CDR3 is TGTGCCAGCAGATTAGGGGGAGGATGGCAGCCCCAGCATTTT.

The J gene is TRBJ2-7, the V gene TRBV7-8; possibly TRBD2 for D (6 bases). V was shortened by 2 bases and J by 4 bases, with 12 bases between the two germline ends. Germline CDR1 and CDR2: SGHVS and FQNEAQ. This CDR3 spans 14 amino acids. The CDR3 loop reads CASSLMVGRYEQYF. The CDR3 DNA reads TGTGCCAGCAGCTTAATGGTCGGGAGATACGAGCAGTACTTC.